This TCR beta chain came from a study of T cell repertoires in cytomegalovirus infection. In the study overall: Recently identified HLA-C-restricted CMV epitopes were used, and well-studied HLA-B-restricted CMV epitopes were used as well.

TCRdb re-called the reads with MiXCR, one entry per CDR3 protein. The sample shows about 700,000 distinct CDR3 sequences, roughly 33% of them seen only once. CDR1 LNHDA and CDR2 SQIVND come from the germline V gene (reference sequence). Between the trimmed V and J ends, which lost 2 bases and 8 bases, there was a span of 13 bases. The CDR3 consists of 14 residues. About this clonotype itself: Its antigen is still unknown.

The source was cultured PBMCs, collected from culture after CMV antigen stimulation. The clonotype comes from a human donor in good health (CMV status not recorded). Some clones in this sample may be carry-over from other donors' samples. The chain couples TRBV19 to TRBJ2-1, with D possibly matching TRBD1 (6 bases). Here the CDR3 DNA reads TGTGCCAGTAGTATATTGATGGGGGCTGATGAGCAGTTCTTC. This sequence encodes CASSILMGADEQFF.